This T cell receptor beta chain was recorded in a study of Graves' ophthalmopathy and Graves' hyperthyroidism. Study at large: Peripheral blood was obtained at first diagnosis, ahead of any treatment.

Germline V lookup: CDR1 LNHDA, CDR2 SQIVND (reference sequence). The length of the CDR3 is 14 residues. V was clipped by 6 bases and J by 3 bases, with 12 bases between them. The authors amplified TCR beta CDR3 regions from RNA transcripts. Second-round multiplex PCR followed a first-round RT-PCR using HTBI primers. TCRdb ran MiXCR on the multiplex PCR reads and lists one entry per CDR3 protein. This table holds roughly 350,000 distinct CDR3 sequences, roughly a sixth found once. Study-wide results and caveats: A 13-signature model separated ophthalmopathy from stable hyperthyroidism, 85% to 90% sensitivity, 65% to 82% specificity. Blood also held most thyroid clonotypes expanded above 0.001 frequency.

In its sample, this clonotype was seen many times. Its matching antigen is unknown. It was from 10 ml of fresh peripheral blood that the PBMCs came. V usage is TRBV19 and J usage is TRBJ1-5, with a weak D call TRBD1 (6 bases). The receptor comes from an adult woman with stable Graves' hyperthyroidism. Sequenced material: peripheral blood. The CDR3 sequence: CASRLQGNNQPQHF. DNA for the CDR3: TGTGCCAGTAGGTTACAGGGCAACAATCAGCCCCAGCATTTT.